The T cell receptor beta chain described here comes from a study of cytomegalovirus exposure and HLA in healthy donors (dated by TCRdb to 2015 to 2018). Concerning the study at large: According to an earlier analysis of a few hundred of the donors, about 190 million T cells yielded 95 million to 140 million unique TCR beta sequences and around 280 Gb of sequence data. Approximately 330 gigabases of sequencing data and roughly 81 million unique TCR sequences made up an early release that covered approximately 620 HLA-typed donors. The genetic ancestry cluster associated with self-reported Caucasian donors included around four fifths of the 300 to 450 genotyped donors. The study aimed to test whether signatures of past pathogen exposure could be identified by cataloging public T cell receptors. The T cell repertoires of under 700 subjects were profiled by immunosequencing and related to cytomegalovirus serostatus. A separate validation cohort of more than 100 different subjects was used in addition to the 666-subject first cohort. High-throughput TCR immunosequencing, statistical association of individual TCRs with disease status, and machine learning were combined to predict cytomegalovirus infection status. A later analysis re-examined previously published TCR beta repertoires from about 700 donors and added high-resolution HLA genotyping to investigate patterns of TCR occurrence. The later analysis used no new phenotypic data to find candidate immune exposures, relying instead on TCR beta sequences and their occurrence across donors. In an earlier analysis of 587 of the donors, high-throughput TCR beta sequencing was used to judge whether each TCR beta V gene segment behaved as functional or pseudogenic. Donor age, sex, ethnicity and CMV serostatus were collected together with the repertoire data. A later genetic analysis took genome-wide SNP genotypes for about three fifths of the roughly 670 donors and used that subset as a discovery cohort. All discovery cohort repertoires had been generated on a single sequencing platform. HLA typing included class I and class II loci at four-digit resolution. The number of donors typed differed by locus, with about 629-630 for A, B, C, DRB1 and DQB1, about 500 for DQA1, approximately 580 for DPA1, and some 450 for DPB1. Because of strong linkage in the cohort, a few DR-DQ haplotypes were treated as single units for association and clustering. On average, roughly 200,000 unique TCR beta nucleotide sequences were sequenced per donor among several hundred genotyped donors of the cohort, with 15% to 20% of those sequences being non-productive.

Deletion took 6 bases off V and 2 bases off J, with a span of 6 bases between the germline ends. For CDR1 and CDR2, the germline V gene lists MNHNS and SASEGT. The CDR3 sequence holds 12 residues, the cysteine and phenylalanine included. Solely the CDR3 DNA is kept, with 36 bases framed from the first base. The paper's findings and limits, for the study overall: Compared with the 666-donor mean, donors in an Asian-associated ancestry cluster had fewer N-insertions in productive TCRs, according to a later genetic analysis. An earlier analysis of around 500 of the donors showed that most TCR beta V segments appeared in productive rearrangements either about 87% or about 30% of the time, which broadly matched IMGT annotations. Some IMGT-functional V segments, including TRBV6-2 and TRBV6-3, could not be told apart with the 87-base-pair reads, so those segments were excluded. Across donors, most TCR sequences were observed very rarely, whereas some public TCRs were present in many individuals. HLA typing was unavailable for some donors at each locus, so association tests used only the typed subset. Compared with equally common non-associated chains, HLA-associated TCR beta chains in a later analysis were more clonally expanded and had lower generation probabilities. According to the authors, the approach could potentially be generalized to other disease states and immunological phenotypes. At a false discovery rate of 0.05, a later analysis linked roughly 17,000 TCR beta sequences to specific HLA alleles. The earlier analysis of about 600 of the donors excluded over 15 rarely observed V segments, including chromosome 9 orphons, because counts were too low. A further reported finding was that TCR beta sequences accurately predicted the HLA-A and HLA-B alleles for most subjects in the first cohort. Cytomegalovirus status was reported to be diagnosed by the classifier with high specificity and sensitivity in both the original and validation cohorts. Linkage disequilibrium might explain the correlated functional status among segregating V segments, but an unknown experimental factor could not be ruled out. An association between a missense DCLRE1C variant and V-gene and J-gene trimming of TCR beta chains was found in a later genetic analysis and replicated in an independent cohort. A few of the identified cytomegalovirus-associated TCR beta chains were confirmed in vitro to be specific for cytomegalovirus antigens. Presence/absence analyses assumed roughly uniform sequencing depth across donors, an assumption that may not hold. The study gave a list of about 170 TCR beta chains associated with cytomegalovirus. According to a later analysis, parvovirus B19, influenza, CMV and Epstein-Barr virus appeared linked to several top co-occurrence clusters. The only immune exposure information available for the cohort was CMV serostatus. When HLA alleles, especially DR and DQ, strongly co-occurred, attributing TCR associations to individual alleles was difficult. This cohort had only TCR beta chains sequenced, and the lack of alpha or paired-chain data limited which features could be detected. In a later analysis, most CMV-associated TCR beta chains were found to appear HLA-restricted, with HLA associations seemingly driven largely by CMV exposure. A cluster of highly shared sequence variants was judged likely to be a technical artifact of the sequencing pipeline. In a later analysis, the rate of TCR association differed among HLA loci, with DRB1 alleles having the most associated TCRs and HLA-C alleles having the fewest.

To note about this clone: Its antigen remains unidentified. No base quality values were provided; no much bigger clone lies one nucleotide off.

The library was obtained by the immunoSEQ multiplex PCR assay. For the multiplex PCR, a mixture combining 60 forward primers for TCR Vbeta segments and 13 reverse primers for TCR Jbeta segments was used. The CDR3 region of rearranged TCR beta genes was amplified from genomic DNA with a multiplex PCR assay. On the Illumina HiSeq System, the amplified TCR beta libraries were sequenced as 87-base-pair reads. In the authors' own workflow: In a later analysis, tens of millions of unique TCR beta chains were counted across the approximately 670 repertoires, and around 10 million of these chains were shared by at least two donors. Raw reads were error-corrected and collapsed into unique sequences by a nearest-neighbor algorithm in which closely related sequences were merged to remove PCR and sequencing errors. To assign V, D and J gene segments, CDR3 sequences were aligned to IMGT reference sequences. Each retained sequence needed at least a six-nucleotide match to both a V gene segment and a J gene segment. Rearrangements were classified as productive when the CDR3 lacked stop codons and remained in frame with V and J, and all other rearrangements were classified as non-productive. Following IMGT convention, CDR3 was defined as the stretch from the second conserved V-encoded cysteine up to the conserved J-encoded phenylalanine. The earlier analysis of roughly 590 of the donors excluded sequences that lacked an unambiguous match to a single V gene segment. An earlier analysis of just under 600 of the donors called V segments functional above 56.7% productive rearrangements and segregating when the between-donor standard deviation exceeded 5%. To diagnose cytomegalovirus status from the catalog of TCR beta chain sequences, a statistical classification framework was built. In a later analysis, V and J genes were assigned by comparing TCR nucleotide sequences against IMGT/GENE-DB human TR gene sequences. A later analysis assigned CDR3 sequences and most-parsimonious VDJ recombination scenarios with the TCRdist pipeline. In a later analysis, every TCR beta chain was defined by the combination of its CDR3 amino acid sequence and its V-gene family, and reads without a unique V-gene family were dropped. In a later analysis, 450 to 600 highly shared, low-generation-probability nucleotide sequences were removed to address suspected cross-contamination and a sequencing artifact. For each public chain, a later analysis derived a clonal expansion index from normalized ranks of inferred template counts within each repertoire. A later analysis computed generation probabilities with a VDJ recombination model fitted to out-of-frame rearrangements, and checked the results against IGoR. Hypergeometric tests were used in a later analysis to score TCR-TCR, TCR-HLA and TCR-CMV co-occurrence, with a repertoire-size bias correction applied to the TCR pairs. False discovery rates were estimated in a later analysis by permuting HLA or CMV assignments 20 times. In a later analysis, co-occurring TCRs were grouped with DBSCAN, and TCRdist sequence similarity was added when clustering was performed within HLA-allele-positive subsets. For co-occurrence clustering, repertoires with fewer than 30,000 or more than 120,000 public chains were excluded, along with several repertoires with anomalous nucleotide sharing. The immuneACCESS repertoire file appears here via TCRdb, limited to in-frame rearrangements. These files lack a portion of the clones; in checked studies, under half of the deficit traces to unresolved V genes, and the cause of the others is not known. V, J and clone size derive from that table, while D and trimming were established from the DNA sequence. The sample includes approximately 93,000 clones, with more than 55% observed a single time. 5.5% to 6% of the sample is in the top ten clones.

The cohort comprised fewer than 750 healthy bone marrow donors. Cohort members were all nominally healthy when sampled, although unrecorded immune exposures were likely present. The donor tested CMV seropositive, placing the donor among the approximately 310 seropositive members of the cohort. A peripheral blood sample was collected from each donor, and TCR beta sequencing was performed on peripheral blood mononuclear cells. Genomic DNA was extracted from the blood cell samples with the Qiagen DNeasy Blood Extraction Kit. The TCR was taken from a boy younger than 18 in good health and CMV-seropositive. The chain joins TRBV6-1 to TRBJ2-3; there is no confident call for the D gene. Sequenced: PBMCs. The CDR3 is CASRADTDTQYF. The DNA is TGTGCCAGCAGAGCCGACACAGATACGCAGTATTTT.